These 6 T cell receptor beta chains came from one sample sequenced in a study of cytomegalovirus exposure and HLA in healthy donors. Use of 60 Vbeta and 13 Jbeta primers characterized the PCR. Repertoires were generated with immunoSEQ multiplex PCR, while TCRdb's copy carries only in-frame clones and drops some. The table records around 190,000 clones, about 80% of them present only once. The sample consisted of PBMCs. Receptor source: a woman between 50 and 59 years old in good health and CMV-seronegative.

The chain has TRBV27 and TRBJ2-7; TRBD1 is a possible D gene (5 bases). Trimming removed 6 bases from V and 3 bases from J, with 15 bases in between. This CDR3 contains 14 residues. Germline CDR1 MNHEY, CDR2 SMNVEV (reference sequence). CDR3 DNA sequence: TGTGCCAGCAGCCTTGGGGCAGGGAACTACGAGCAGTACTTC. Translation gives CASSLGAGNYEQYF.

V usage is TRBV28 and J usage is TRBJ1-4; possible D gene TRBD1, 5 bases. Germline V gives CDR1 MDHEN, CDR2 SYDVKM. The CDR3 length is 14 residues. V was pared by 5 bases and J by 2 bases, with 9 bases between. The CDR3 coding sequence is TGTGCCAGCAGTAAGCGACAGACTAATGAAAAACTGTTTTTT. Amino acid sequence: CASSKRQTNEKLFF.

The chain uses TRBV13 and TRBJ2-3, with TRBD2 identical over 9 bases. V gave up 4 bases and J gave up 6 bases; unmatched junction bases: 11. The CDR3 has 16 amino acids. CDR1 and CDR2 (germline): PRHDT, FYEKMQ (reference sequence). The CDR3 DNA follows: TGTGCCAGCAGCTCTCTTGCAGCGGGAGGAGGGGATACGCAGTATTTT. Protein sequence: CASSSLAAGGGDTQYF.

V and J are TRBV19 and TRBJ1-4; no firm D call. Trimming pared 4 bases from V and 8 bases from J, leaving 20 bases between. In germline, CDR1 is LNHDA, CDR2 SQIVND (reference sequence). This CDR3 comprises 16 residues. CDR3 protein: CASSRRRGSIMEKLFF. The CDR3 bases are TGTGCCAGTAGTAGACGGCGGGGTAGTATAATGGAAAAACTGTTTTTT.

The chain is built from TRBV10-3 and TRBJ2-7; 9 nucleotides match TRBD1. From germline, CDR1 is ENHRY and CDR2 SYGVKD. CDR3 length: 13 residues. V dropped 6 bases and J dropped 4; count of bases not matched to a gene: 4. CDR3 in DNA: TGTGCCATCAGCGAGGGACAGGGTTACGAGCAGTACTTC. This gives the protein CAISEGQGYEQYF.

V and J are TRBV5-5 and TRBJ2-1; a possible D gene is TRBD2 (5 bases). Germline CDR1 reads SGHKS; CDR2 reads YYEKEE (reference sequence). Between the trimmed V and J ends, which lost 0 bases and 4 bases, there was a span of 11 bases. CDR3 size: 15 residues. CDR3 DNA sequence: TGTGCCAGCAGCTTGGTAGGTTCGGGGTACAATGAGCAGTTCTTC. Translation gives CASSLVGSGYNEQFF.